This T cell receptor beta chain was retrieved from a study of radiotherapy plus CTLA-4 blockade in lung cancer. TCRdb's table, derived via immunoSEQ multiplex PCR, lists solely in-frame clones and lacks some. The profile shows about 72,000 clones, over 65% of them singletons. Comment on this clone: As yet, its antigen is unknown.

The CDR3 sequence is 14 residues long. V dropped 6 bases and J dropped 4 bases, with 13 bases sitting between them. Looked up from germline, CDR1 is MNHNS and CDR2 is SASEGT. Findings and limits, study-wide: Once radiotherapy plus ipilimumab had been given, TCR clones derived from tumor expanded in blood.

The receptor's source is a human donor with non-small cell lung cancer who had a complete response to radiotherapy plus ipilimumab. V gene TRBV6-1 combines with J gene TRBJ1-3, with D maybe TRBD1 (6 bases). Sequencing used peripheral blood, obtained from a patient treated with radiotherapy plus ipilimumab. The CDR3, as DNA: TGTGCCAGCAGCACCGGGGACACAGGAAACACCATATATTTT. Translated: CASSTGDTGNTIYF.